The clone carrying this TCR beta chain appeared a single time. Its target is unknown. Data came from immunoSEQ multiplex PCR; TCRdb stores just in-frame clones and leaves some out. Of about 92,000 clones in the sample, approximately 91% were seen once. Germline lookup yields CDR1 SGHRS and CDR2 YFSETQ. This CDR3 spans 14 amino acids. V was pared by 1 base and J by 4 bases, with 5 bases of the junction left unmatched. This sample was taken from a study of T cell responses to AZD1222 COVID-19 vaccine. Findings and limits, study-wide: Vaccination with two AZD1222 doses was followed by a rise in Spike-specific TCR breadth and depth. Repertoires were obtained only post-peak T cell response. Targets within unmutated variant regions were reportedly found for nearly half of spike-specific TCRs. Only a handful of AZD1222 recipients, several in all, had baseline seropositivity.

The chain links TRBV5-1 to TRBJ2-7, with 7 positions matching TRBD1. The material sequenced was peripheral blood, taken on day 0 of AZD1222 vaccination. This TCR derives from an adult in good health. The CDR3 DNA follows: TGCGCCAGCAGCTTGACAGGGGCGCTATACGAGCAGTACTTC. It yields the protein CASSLTGALYEQYF.